This T cell receptor beta chain was recovered during a study of cytomegalovirus exposure and HLA in healthy donors. This clone has just a few counts. Its antigen remains unidentified. General study points: Later analysis identified several of the most significant clusters that appeared linked to common viral pathogens. Productive status was seen about 87% or about 30% of the time for most TCR beta V segments in an earlier analysis. Some V segments (TRBV6-2 and TRBV6-3 among them) were excluded as indistinguishable.

Germline CDR1 SGHDN, CDR2 FVKESK. The CDR3 covers 17 residues. V trimming: 4 bases; J trimming: 6 bases; junction bases outside the gene matches: 15. Researchers ran the PCR with 60 Vbeta and 13 Jbeta primers. Here immunoSEQ multiplex PCR was the method, and the copy in TCRdb shows in-frame clones only, minus some. Of around 160,000 clones detected, approximately 80% appear once; the ten largest clones hold roughly 1.4%. The rearrangement links TRBV14 to TRBJ2-3; TRBD1 matches at 8 bases. The sequence was obtained from a woman younger than 35 in good health and CMV-seronegative. Sequenced sample: PBMCs. CDR3 region: CASSRPGQATSRDTQYF. The CDR3 DNA reads as TGTGCCAGCAGCCGCCCGGGACAGGCCACGAGTAGGGATACGCAGTATTTT.